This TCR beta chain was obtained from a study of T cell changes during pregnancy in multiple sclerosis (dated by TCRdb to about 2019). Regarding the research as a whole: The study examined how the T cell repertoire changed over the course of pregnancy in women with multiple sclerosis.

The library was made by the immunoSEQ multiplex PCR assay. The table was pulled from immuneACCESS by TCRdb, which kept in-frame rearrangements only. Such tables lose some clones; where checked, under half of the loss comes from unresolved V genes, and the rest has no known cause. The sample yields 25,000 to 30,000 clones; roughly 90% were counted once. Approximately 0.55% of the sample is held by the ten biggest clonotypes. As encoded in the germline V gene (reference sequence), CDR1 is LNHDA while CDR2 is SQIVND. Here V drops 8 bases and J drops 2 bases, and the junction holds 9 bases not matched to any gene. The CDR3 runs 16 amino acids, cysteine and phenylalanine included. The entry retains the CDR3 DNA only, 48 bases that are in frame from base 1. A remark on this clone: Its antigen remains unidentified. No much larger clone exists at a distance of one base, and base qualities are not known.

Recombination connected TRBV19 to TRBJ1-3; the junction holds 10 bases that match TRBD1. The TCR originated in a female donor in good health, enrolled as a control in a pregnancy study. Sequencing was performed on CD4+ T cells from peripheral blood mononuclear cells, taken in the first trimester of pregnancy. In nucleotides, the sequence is TGTGCCAGTGCACTCGACGGACAGGGGGCTGGAAACACCATATATTTT. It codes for CASALDGQGAGNTIYF.